The 7 T cell receptor beta chains reported below all come from one sample, sequenced in a study of OX40 agonist ivuxolimab in advanced cancers. Profiling relied on immunoSEQ multiplex PCR, and the TCRdb table lists in-frame clones only, not all of them. The top ten clones hold 14% of a sample with about 64,000 clones, 75% to 90% of them seen once. The source was CD4+ or CD8+ T cells sorted from blood, collected in a trial of the OX40 agonist ivuxolimab. The receptors derive from an adult with an advanced solid tumor such as melanoma, head and neck, liver or kidney cancer.

The chain is built from TRBV19 and TRBJ1-5; a weak D match, TRBD1 (5 bases). Germline loops: CDR1 LNHDA, CDR2 SQIVND (reference sequence). V dropped 3 bases and J dropped 3 bases, with 12 bases sitting between them. This CDR3 has 15 amino acids. CDR3 coding DNA: TGTGCCAGTAGTATGTTGCGGGGCTTCAATCAGCCCCAGCATTTT. Amino acid sequence: CASSMLRGFNQPQHF. Based on the CDR3 plus reference TRBV19 and TRBJ1-5, the full variable domain is DGGITQSPKYLFRKEGQNVTLSCEQNLNHDAMYWYRQDPGQGLRLIYYSQIVNDFQKGDIAEGYSVSREKKESFPLTVTSAQKNPTAFYLCASSMLRGFNQPQHFGDGTRLSIL.

The rearrangement links TRBV19 to TRBJ2-7; the match to TRBD1 covers 8 bases. CDR3 length: 15 amino acids. V was pared by 4 bases and J by 0 bases, with 5 bases of the junction left unmatched. The germline CDR1 and CDR2 sequences are LNHDA and SQIVND (reference sequence). CDR3: CASSTGQGLSYEQYF. The CDR3 coding sequence is TGTGCCAGTAGTACAGGACAGGGTCTCTCCTACGAGCAGTACTTC.

The V call is TRBV5-1, the J call TRBJ1-4, with 7 bases fitting TRBD1. V lost 5 bases and J lost 4; bases outside the gene matches: 8. CDR3 length: 15 amino acids. Germline V CDR1 and CDR2: SGHRS, YFSETQ. In DNA, the CDR3 is TGCGCCAGCAGTCAAACAGGGGCCCGTAATGAAAAACTGTTTTTT. This codes for CASSQTGARNEKLFF.

The chain combines TRBV28 with TRBJ2-3; TRBD1 aligns across 7 bases. V was clipped by 5 bases and J by 0 bases; unmatched bases: 2. The CDR3 is 14 residues long. Germline V CDR1 and CDR2: MDHEN, SYDVKM. CDR3 sequence reads: CASSPGQSTDTQYF. As DNA, the CDR3 is TGTGCCAGCAGTCCGGGACAGAGCACAGATACGCAGTATTTT.

The chain recombines TRBV10-2 with TRBJ2-3; TRBD2 matches at 11 bases. V gave up 4 bases and J gave up 4 bases; unmatched junction bases: 16. The CDR3 has 19 residues. Germline CDR1 WSHSY, CDR2 SAAADI. The CDR3 bases are TGCGCCAGCAGTGTGCGAGTGGTAGCGGGAGGGTATAGTCCAGATACGCAGTATTTT. Amino acid sequence: CASSVRVVAGGYSPDTQYF.

J is TRBJ1-1 and V is TRBV9; perhaps TRBD1 as D (5 bases). The length of the CDR3 is 11 residues. V lost 4 bases and J lost 11, with 12 bases in between. The germline V gene has CDR1 SGDLS and CDR2 YYNGEE. This CDR3 reads CASSPQGSAFF. DNA of the CDR3: TGTGCCAGCAGCCCGCAGGGTTCGGCTTTCTTT.

This clone was counted a few times. The rearrangement joins TRBV7-9 to TRBJ1-1; no clear D gene. Germline V gene data show CDR1 as SEHNR and CDR2 as FQNEAQ (reference sequence). V gave up 1 base and J gave up 6 bases, with 6 bases separating them. This CDR3 is built from 12 residues. This chain's CDR3 is CASSLVGSEAFF. The CDR3 DNA sequence: TGTGCCAGCAGCTTAGTGGGTTCTGAAGCTTTCTTT.